Listed below are T cell receptor beta chains from one sample, sequenced in a study of T cells in Graves' hyperthyroidism and ophthalmopathy. TCRdb reanalysed the multiplex PCR reads using MiXCR and keeps one entry per CDR3 protein. The data contain roughly 570,000 distinct CDR3 sequences, about 43% of them singletons. The specimen was peripheral blood or thyroid tissue (not recorded which). These receptors were obtained from an adult woman with Graves' disease, either hyperthyroidism or ophthalmopathy (not recorded which). Each CDR3 is given with its conserved first and last residue. Fields, in order: V gene, clone size, D gene, J gene, CDR3 DNA, CDR3 protein. A D gene is named only where the DNA matches it firmly. Clone size is stated in some rows and not others, as once, few, many or a class when expanded.

v_call: TRBV7-6; clone_size: NA; d_call: NA; j_call: TRBJ2-5; cdr3_nt: TGTGCCAGCAGCATAACCTCCCTGGCGAGAGAAGAGACCCAGTACTTC; cdr3_aa: CASSITSLAREETQYF
v_call: TRBV7-9; clone_size: NA; d_call: NA; j_call: TRBJ2-1; cdr3_nt: TGTGCCAGCAGCCCCCGGGCCAGAGACAATGAGCAGTTCTTC; cdr3_aa: CASSPRARDNEQFF
v_call: TRBV24-1; clone_size: many; d_call: NA; j_call: TRBJ1-4; cdr3_nt: TGTGCCACCAGTGATCCTGGAGGAAGAGACGGTGAAAAACTGTTTTTT; cdr3_aa: CATSDPGGRDGEKLFF
v_call: TRBV5-8; clone_size: many; d_call: NA; j_call: TRBJ2-2; cdr3_nt: TGTGCCAGCAGCTTCGAGGTAGCGGTAACCGGGGAGCTGTTTTTT; cdr3_aa: CASSFEVAVTGELFF
v_call: TRBV2; clone_size: many; d_call: NA; j_call: TRBJ2-7; cdr3_nt: TGTGCCAGCGTCGGGGGTGGGAGCTACGAGCAGTACTTC; cdr3_aa: CASVGGGSYEQYF
v_call: TRBV10-3; clone_size: NA; d_call: TRBD1; j_call: TRBJ1-3; cdr3_nt: TGTGCCATCAGTGAGATCCGACGCGCCAGCAGGGAGGCAGGGGGAATTGGAAACACCATATATTTT; cdr3_aa: CAISEIRRASREAGGIGNTIYF
v_call: TRBV29-1; clone_size: many; d_call: NA; j_call: TRBJ2-7; cdr3_nt: TGCAGCGTTTGGGGTGGCCTGAGCTCCTACGAGCAGTACTTC; cdr3_aa: CSVWGGLSSYEQYF
v_call: TRBV28; clone_size: NA; d_call: NA; j_call: TRBJ1-2; cdr3_nt: TGTGCCAGCAGGACAGTCGGCCATGGCTACACCTTC; cdr3_aa: CASRTVGHGYTF
v_call: TRBV20-1; clone_size: NA; d_call: TRBD1; j_call: TRBJ2-5; cdr3_nt: TGCAGTGCTAGTGCGTGGTGGACAGGGCCGCAAGAGACCCAGTACTTC; cdr3_aa: CSASAWWTGPQETQYF
v_call: TRBV2; clone_size: many; d_call: TRBD2; j_call: TRBJ2-2; cdr3_nt: TGTGCCAGCAGTGAGGGACTACTCAACACCGGGGAGCTGTTTTTT; cdr3_aa: CASSEGLLNTGELFF
v_call: TRBV9; clone_size: many; d_call: TRBD2; j_call: TRBJ2-5; cdr3_nt: TGTGCCAGCAGCCCCGAAGTAGCGGGAATGCGAGAGACCCAGTACTTC; cdr3_aa: CASSPEVAGMRETQYF
v_call: TRBV4-1; clone_size: many; d_call: NA; j_call: TRBJ2-5; cdr3_nt: TGCGCCAGCAGCCAAGAAGAGGGTTGGGGGACCCAGTACTTC; cdr3_aa: CASSQEEGWGTQYF
v_call: TRBV20-1; clone_size: many; d_call: NA; j_call: TRBJ1-3; cdr3_nt: TGCAGTGCTACGCAGGGGTTCGGAAACACCATATATTTT; cdr3_aa: CSATQGFGNTIYF
v_call: TRBV20-1; clone_size: NA; d_call: TRBD1; j_call: TRBJ2-5; cdr3_nt: TGCAGTGCTAGAGATGGGGGACAGATATACGACCAGTACTTC; cdr3_aa: CSARDGGQIYDQYF
v_call: TRBV9; clone_size: NA; d_call: TRBD1; j_call: TRBJ2-7; cdr3_nt: TGTGCCAGCAGCGTAATCGGGGACAGGGCCTACGAGCAGTACTTC; cdr3_aa: CASSVIGDRAYEQYF
v_call: TRBV5-1; clone_size: many; d_call: NA; j_call: TRBJ2-7; cdr3_nt: TGCGCCAGCAGCTTGAAGGGAGGCAACCCCTACGAGCAGTACTTC; cdr3_aa: CASSLKGGNPYEQYF
v_call: TRBV12-3/TRBV12-4; clone_size: few; d_call: NA; j_call: TRBJ2-5; cdr3_nt: TGTGCCAGCAGTTTGACAGGCAAAGAGACCCAGTACTTC; cdr3_aa: CASSLTGKETQYF
v_call: TRBV20-1; clone_size: many; d_call: NA; j_call: TRBJ1-1; cdr3_nt: TGCAGTGCTAGAGGTGGCTTCGGGAACACTGAAGCTTTCTTT; cdr3_aa: CSARGGFGNTEAFF
v_call: TRBV18; clone_size: few; d_call: NA; j_call: TRBJ1-5; cdr3_nt: TGTGCCAGCTCCCACCGACAGGTCAATCAGCCCCAGCATTTT; cdr3_aa: CASSHRQVNQPQHF
v_call: TRBV3-1; clone_size: few; d_call: NA; j_call: TRBJ1-5; cdr3_nt: TGTGCCAGCAGCCAAGAGATAGGGGCGAATCAGCCCCAGCATTTT; cdr3_aa: CASSQEIGANQPQHF